These 28 T cell receptor beta chains were sequenced from one sample in a study of T cells in tuberculosis. Assay: immunoSEQ multiplex PCR; the TCRdb copy retains only in-frame clones and omits some. The sample contains approximately 58,000 clones, 88% of which appear only once. After thawing and overnight rest, PBMC were stained with GMM-loaded CD1B tetramer, viability dye and anti-CD3 for sorting. The lipid loaded on the CD1B tetramers was C32 glucose monomycolate from Rhodococcus equi. Input material: CD1b-GMM tetramer-negative cells sorted from PBMCs. The receptor source for this set is an adult woman with latent tuberculosis.

V gene TRBV2 combines with J gene TRBJ1-5; D unresolved. In germline, CDR1 is SNHLY, CDR2 FYNNEI. The V gene lost 8 bases and the J gene lost 5 bases, with 16 bases spanning the gap. The CDR3 is 14 amino acids. CDR3 sequence (DNA): TGTGCCAGCCGAGAAAAGCGCTCCGATCAGCCCCAGCATTTT. Its protein product is CASREKRSDQPQHF. The whole variable domain, remainder taken from reference TRBV2 and TRBJ1-5, is EPEVTQTPSHQVTQMGQEVILRCVPISNHLYFYWYRQILGQKVEFLVSFYNNEISEKSEIFDDQFSVERPDGSNFTLKIRSTKLEDSAMYFCASREKRSDQPQHFGDGTRLSIL.

This chain connects TRBV19 to TRBJ2-5; a weak D match, TRBD2 (5 bases). Germline CDR1 and CDR2: LNHDA and SQIVND (reference sequence). Trimming cost V 3 bases and J 0 bases, with 11 bases left between them. This CDR3 has 15 amino acids. The DNA for the CDR3 is TGTGCCAGTAGTATTGCTAGCCTCAACCAAGAGACCCAGTACTTC. Translating gives CASSIASLNQETQYF.

This chain's CDR3 is CASSLAGTGGFNQPQHF. The CDR3 DNA reads TGTGCCAGCAGCTTAGCTGGGACAGGGGGTTTCAATCAGCCCCAGCATTTT. V and J are TRBV7-9 and TRBJ1-5; 11 bases are shared with TRBD1. Germline-derived CDR1 and CDR2 are SEHNR and FQNEAQ (reference sequence). V trimming: 0 bases; J trimming: 3 bases; junction bases outside the gene matches: 4. This CDR3 spans 17 amino acids.

The J gene is TRBJ1-4, the V gene TRBV7-9; 7 positions match TRBD1. There are 14 residues in the CDR3. Germline V gives CDR1 SEHNR, CDR2 FQNEAQ (reference sequence). V lost 5 bases, J lost 8 bases, and 8 bases stayed unmatched. CDR3 bases: TGTGCCAGCAGCCCAACAGGGGATTTCGAAAAACTGTTTTTT. This encodes CASSPTGDFEKLFF.

This clone was observed a handful of times. The V gene is TRBV29-1, the J gene TRBJ1-2; D is perhaps TRBD1 (5 bases). V lost 4 bases, J lost 6 bases, and 12 bases lay in between. CDR1 is SQVTM and CDR2 is ANQGSEA in the germline V gene. The CDR3 consists of 12 residues. The CDR3 DNA reads TGCAGCGTTGCTGGAGGGGCTAATGGCTACACCTTC. Residues: CSVAGGANGYTF. Combining the CDR3 with reference TRBV29-1 and TRBJ1-2 gives the whole variable domain SAVISQKPSRDICQRGTSLTIQCQVDSQVTMMFWYRQQPGQSLTLIATANQGSEATYESGFVIDKFPISRPNLTFSTLTVSNMSPEDSSIYLCSVAGGANGYTFGSGTRLTVV.

J is TRBJ1-4 and V is TRBV15; possible D gene TRBD1, 6 bases. The CDR3 covers 16 residues. Germline CDR1 is LNHNV and CDR2 is YYDKDF (reference sequence). V lost 3 bases and J lost 4, with 15 bases in between. CDR3: CATSRADRHDNEKLFF. Here the CDR3 DNA reads TGTGCCACCAGCAGGGCCGACAGGCACGATAATGAAAAACTGTTTTTT.

V gene TRBV7-9 combines with J gene TRBJ2-5; D not resolved. The J call may not be correct, given that the DNA end is closer to TRBJ2-7. Germline CDR1 SEHNR, CDR2 FQNEAQ (reference sequence). This CDR3 has 15 amino acids. This chain's CDR3 is CASSLPARNSYEQYF. For the CDR3, the DNA is TGTGCCAGCAGCTTACCGGCTAGAAACTCCTACGAGCAGTACTTC.

This chain joins TRBV7-2 and TRBJ2-5; 11 positions agree with TRBD2. The CDR3 sequence is 17 residues long. Unmatched junction bases numbered 9, after V lost 5 bases and J lost 1 base. Germline V lookup: CDR1 SGHTA, CDR2 FQGNSA. The CDR3 nucleotides are TGTGCCAGCAGCCCTGTGGTCCTAGCGGGGGGCCAAGAGACCCAGTACTTC. This gives the protein CASSPVVLAGGQETQYF.

The rearrangement links TRBV19 to TRBJ2-3; possible D gene TRBD2, 5 bases. Germline-derived CDR1 and CDR2 are LNHDA and SQIVND (reference sequence). The CDR3 covers 14 residues. V was pared by 10 bases and J by 6 bases, with 20 bases between. The CDR3 loop reads CATRDSSGRDTQYF. CDR3 bases: TGTGCCACACGAGATTCAAGCGGACGGGATACGCAGTATTTT.

This clone was counted only a few times. The V call is TRBV7-3, the J call TRBJ2-3, with 7 bases identical to TRBD2. The length of the CDR3 is 14 residues. Germline V lookup: CDR1 SGHTA, CDR2 FQGTGA. Trimming removed 2 bases from V and 2 bases from J; junction bases left unmatched: 1. The DNA of the CDR3 is TGTGCCAGCAGCTTACAGCGGGACACAGATACGCAGTATTTT. Translation: CASSLQRDTDTQYF.

The genes are TRBV29-1 and TRBJ1-4; D uncertain. The length of the CDR3 is 12 residues. Germline-derived CDR1 and CDR2 are SQVTM and ANQGSEA. Trimming pared 4 bases from V and 0 bases from J, leaving 3 bases between. CDR3: CSVASTNEKLFF. For the CDR3, the DNA is TGCAGCGTTGCCTCAACTAATGAAAAACTGTTTTTT.

This sequence joins TRBV25-1 and TRBJ2-5; the D gene is possibly TRBD2 (6 bases). The germline V and J ends were trimmed by 3 bases and 4 bases, with 18 bases remaining between them. The V gene's germline CDR1 is MGHDK and CDR2 SYGVNS. The CDR3 has 16 residues. The CDR3 DNA is TGTGCCAGCAGTGACCCGACTAGTTCACCGCTAGAGACCCAGTACTTC. Amino acid sequence: CASSDPTSSPLETQYF.

This chain links TRBV5-1 with TRBJ1-1; tentative D call: TRBD1 (6 bases). The V and J ends lost 1 base and 4 bases respectively, with 14 bases between them. Germline V gene lookup returns CDR1 SGHRS and CDR2 YFSETQ. The CDR3 runs to 15 residues. The CDR3, as DNA: TGCGCCAGCAGCTTGAGGCACAGGGTAATCACTGAAGCTTTCTTT. It codes for CASSLRHRVITEAFF.

This chain connects TRBV7-3 to TRBJ2-5, with D perhaps matching TRBD1 (6 bases). V lost 4 bases to trimming and J lost 1 base, with 7 bases between them. This CDR3 is built from 13 residues. Germline V gives CDR1 SGHTA, CDR2 FQGTGA. CDR3 protein: CASSSGVQETQYF. The CDR3 DNA reads as TGTGCCAGCAGCTCAGGGGTCCAAGAGACCCAGTACTTC.

This clone was found once. The V gene is TRBV7-6, the J gene TRBJ1-5, with D unresolved. Germline values: CDR1 SGHVS, CDR2 FNYEAQ. Trimming took 1 base from V and 0 from J, leaving 7 bases between them. The CDR3 spans 15 residues. Here the CDR3 reads CASSLVADSNQPQHF. In DNA form, the CDR3 reads TGTGCCAGCAGCTTAGTTGCGGATAGCAATCAGCCCCAGCATTTT.

A single count supports this clone. The rearrangement uses TRBV19 and TRBJ1-2; 8 bases align to TRBD1. The V gene's germline CDR1 is LNHDA and CDR2 SQIVND (reference sequence). The CDR3 totals 15 residues. After removal of 0 bases from V and 4 bases from J, the junction contained 4 bases not matched to a gene. CDR3 in amino acids: CASSIDRGRVYGYTF. CDR3 coding DNA: TGTGCCAGTAGTATAGACAGGGGGCGGGTCTATGGCTACACCTTC.

The V and J genes are TRBV18 and TRBJ1-3, with 8 bases matching TRBD1. This CDR3 contains 17 residues. Germline CDR1 reads KGHSH; CDR2 reads LQKENI. J gave up 0 bases and V 1 base, and 5 bases lay outside the gene matches. CDR3 loop: CASSPRSGGNSGNTIYF. The CDR3 DNA sequence: TGTGCCAGCTCACCACGGTCAGGGGGCAACTCTGGAAACACCATATATTTT.

The chain carries TRBV6-1 and TRBJ2-7; D gene ambiguous. Germline V gene sequence: CDR1 MNHNS, CDR2 SASEGT. This CDR3 region has 17 residues. Trimming took off 0 bases at V and 0 bases at J, with 15 bases between the two ends. The CDR3 here is CASSEAWARFSSYEQYF. In nucleotides, the CDR3 is TGTGCCAGCAGTGAAGCGTGGGCCAGATTCAGCTCCTACGAGCAGTACTTC.

CDR3 residues: CAISEYGGNQPQHF. In DNA, the CDR3 is TGTGCCATCAGTGAGTACGGTGGCAATCAGCCCCAGCATTTT. The V call is TRBV10-3, the J call TRBJ1-5; D remains ambiguous. The CDR3 has 14 residues. Germline V gene sequence: CDR1 ENHRY, CDR2 SYGVKD. Trimming removed 1 base from V and 2 bases from J, with 6 bases in between.

V usage is TRBV6-6 and J usage is TRBJ2-2; possible D gene TRBD2, 5 bases. The CDR3 is 16 amino acids. CDR1 is MNHNY, CDR2 SVGAGI, per germline (reference sequence). V was shortened by 2 bases and J by 2 bases, with 12 bases between the two germline ends. The CDR3 coding sequence is TGTGCCAGCAGTTACCAGACTACTCTAAACACCGGGGAGCTGTTTTTT. Translating gives CASSYQTTLNTGELFF.

V is TRBV18 and J is TRBJ1-1; D is ambiguous. V was trimmed by 4 bases and J by 3 bases, leaving 18 bases between them. The CDR3 is 16 amino acids. Per the germline V gene, CDR1 is KGHSH and CDR2 is LQKENI. CDR3 nucleotides: TGTGCCAGCTCACAGTACCCAGAAAAGAGGGACACTGAAGCTTTCTTT. This translates into CASSQYPEKRDTEAFF.

This rearrangement joins TRBV6-6 to TRBJ2-2; a weak D match, TRBD2 (5 bases). The CDR3 contains 12 residues. Trimming shortened V by 8 bases and J by 7 bases, and 11 bases separated the two germline ends. Germline assignment: CDR1 MNHNY and CDR2 SVGAGI (reference sequence). CDR3 sequence: CASFGGGGELFF. In DNA, the CDR3 is TGTGCCAGCTTTGGAGGCGGCGGGGAGCTGTTTTTT.

The chain joins TRBV7-9 to TRBJ2-3; TRBD2 aligns across 9 bases. The CDR3 loop spans 16 amino acids. Germline V lookup: CDR1 SEHNR, CDR2 FQNEAQ (reference sequence). Trimming cost V 6 bases and J 4 bases; bases outside gene matches: 11. The CDR3: CASSRLAGEGADTQYF. CDR3 DNA: TGTGCCAGCAGTAGATTAGCGGGAGAAGGGGCAGATACGCAGTATTTT. Full variable domain (missing parts from reference TRBV7-9 and TRBJ2-3): DTGVSQNPRHKITKRGQNVTFRCDPISEHNRLYWYRQTLGQGPEFLTYFQNEAQLEKSRLLSDRFSAERPKGSFSTLEIQRTEQGDSAMYLCASSRLAGEGADTQYFGPGTRLTVL.

This clone has just one count. The rearrangement uses TRBV7-2 and TRBJ2-7; weak D call: TRBD2 (6 bases). The V and J ends lost 5 bases and 1 base respectively, with 12 bases between them. This CDR3 is built from 14 residues. Germline CDR1 SGHTA, CDR2 FQGNSA. The CDR3 DNA reads TGTGCCAGCAGCAGCCAGACTAGTTCCTACGAGCAGTACTTC. Its protein is CASSSQTSSYEQYF. Based on the CDR3 plus reference TRBV7-2 and TRBJ2-7, the full variable domain is GAGVSQSPSNKVTEKGKDVELRCDPISGHTALYWYRQSLGQGLEFLIYFQGNSAPDKSGLPSDRFSAERTGGSVSTLTIQRTQQEDSAVYLCASSSQTSSYEQYFGPGTRLTVT.

The V call is TRBV4-2, the J call TRBJ1-5, with 7 nucleotides matching TRBD1. The V gene end was trimmed by 1 base and the J gene end by 6 bases; junction bases not matched to a gene: 6. Looked up from germline, CDR1 is LGHNA and CDR2 is YNFKEQ. The CDR3 runs 15 residues. CDR3 amino acids: CASSQARQGGQPQHF. The CDR3 DNA reads as TGTGCCAGCAGCCAAGCCCGACAGGGAGGTCAGCCCCAGCATTTT.

The chain uses TRBV19 and TRBJ1-6; D possibly corresponds to TRBD1 (5 bases). V was clipped by 7 bases and J by 0 bases, with 10 bases between them. This CDR3 comprises 15 residues. Germline CDR1 is LNHDA and CDR2 is SQIVND (reference sequence). In nucleotides, the CDR3 is TGTGCCAGTACGGAAGACAGCTCCTATAATTCACCCCTCCACTTT. This codes for CASTEDSSYNSPLHF.

V and J are TRBV6-5 and TRBJ1-5, with D possibly being TRBD1 (6 bases). Germline V gene lookup returns CDR1 MNHEY and CDR2 SVGAGI. Deletions cut 1 base from V and 7 bases from J, with 11 bases between. The CDR3 length is 14 residues. DNA of the CDR3: TGTGCCAGCAGTTACTTCAATACAGGGCAGCCCCAGCATTTT. Translation gives CASSYFNTGQPQHF.

This clone was seen once. V and J are TRBV19 and TRBJ1-3, with 8 bases aligning to TRBD1. This CDR3 spans 14 amino acids. The junction had 3 bases not matched to a gene; V was cut back by 6 bases and J by 2 bases. Germline CDR1 and CDR2: LNHDA and SQIVND (reference sequence). The chain's CDR3 is CASRMDRAGNTIYF. Here the CDR3 DNA reads TGTGCCAGTAGGATGGACAGGGCTGGAAACACCATATATTTT.